The clone carrying this T cell receptor (beta chain) was recorded a few times. Its antigen is unidentified. Over 18 months, lack of ophthalmopathy progression marked Graves' hyperthyroidism as stable. The PBMCs studied were ones that came from about 10 ml fresh peripheral blood. This sample was included in a study of T cells in Graves' hyperthyroidism and ophthalmopathy. Study outcomes and limitations: Median prediction lead before ophthalmopathy onset was around seven months with the model.

Germline V lookup: CDR1 SGHTA, CDR2 FQGNSA. The CDR3 is made up of 16 amino acids. V gave up 1 base and J gave up 4 bases, with 13 bases separating them. RNA transcripts gave rise to amplified TCR beta CDR3 regions. The TCR CDR3 was amplified in a first-round RT-PCR using the HTBI primer set. TCRdb re-derived calls from the multiplex PCR reads in MiXCR, one entry per CDR3 protein. The data show 700,000 to 950,000 distinct CDR3 sequences, 35% seen once. V gene TRBV7-2 combines with J gene TRBJ2-2; D is undetermined. The sequenced sample consisted of blood. This clonotype was sampled from a woman aged 40 to 49 with Graves' hyperthyroidism. This CDR3 reads CASSLEIARFTGELFF. The CDR3, as DNA: TGTGCCAGCAGCTTAGAAATAGCTAGGTTCACCGGGGAGCTGTTTTTT.